These 23 T cell receptor beta chains were sequenced from one sample in a study of blood T cell repertoires in COVID-19. Libraries were prepared by immunoSEQ multiplex PCR; TCRdb keeps only in-frame clonotypes and omits some of them. Seen here are 380,000 or so clones, roughly 90% observed once, and the top ten hold more than 0.95%. The sequenced material came from peripheral blood. Receptors were obtained from a man in his forties or fifties with acute or convalescent COVID-19.

To note about this clone: Other DNA sequences in the same sample also yield this CDR3. The chain combines TRBV4-1 with TRBJ1-2; no clear D. V was cut by 0 bases and J by 4 bases, with 6 bases left in between. The germline V gene encodes CDR1 MGHRA and CDR2 YSYEKL. The CDR3 is 13 residues long. The CDR3 DNA sequence: TGCGCCAGCAGCCAAGAACGGGTCTATGGCTACACCTTC. Its protein product is CASSQERVYGYTF.

The chain recombines TRBV27 with TRBJ2-7, with a possible D match to TRBD2 (5 bases). Trimming stripped 0 bases from V and 1 base from J, with 13 bases between. The CDR3 totals 16 residues. CDR1 is MNHEY and CDR2 is SMNVEV in the germline V gene (reference sequence). The CDR3 protein is CASSLSGGPISYEQYF. CDR3 DNA: TGTGCCAGCAGTTTATCTGGAGGACCGATATCCTACGAGCAGTACTTC.

V and J are TRBV25-1 and TRBJ1-2; D gene uncertain. Germline loops: CDR1 MGHDK, CDR2 SYGVNS. Trimming removed 3 bases at V and 3 bases at J, with 11 bases between. The CDR3 covers 14 residues. In DNA, the CDR3 is TGTGCCAGCAGTGATGAGTACCAGGACTATGGCTACACCTTC. Amino acid sequence: CASSDEYQDYGYTF.

The V and J genes are TRBV7-8 and TRBJ2-5; 9 bases fit TRBD1. The V gene end was trimmed by 5 bases and the J gene end by 9 bases; junction bases not matched to a gene: 16. Germline loops: CDR1 SGHVS, CDR2 FQNEAQ. The CDR3 is 16 residues long. In nucleotides, the CDR3 is TGTGCCAGCAGCGTCCGCCGGGACAGGGAATTGGGGGCCCAGTACTTC. Protein sequence: CASSVRRDRELGAQYF.

This clone was detected once. The chain links TRBV27 to TRBJ1-5; 9 bases align to TRBD1. Trimming at V came to 5 bases and at J to 6 bases, leaving 8 bases not matched to a gene. CDR1 and CDR2 (germline): MNHEY, SMNVEV (reference sequence). The CDR3 consists of 15 residues. The CDR3 nucleotides read TGTGCCAGCAGTCCCTCCGGGACAGGGTCTCAGCCCCAGCATTTT. It is translated as CASSPSGTGSQPQHF.

This chain uses TRBV7-9 with TRBJ2-5; tentatively, D is TRBD2 (5 bases). Germline CDR1 SEHNR, CDR2 FQNEAQ (reference sequence). The V and J ends lost 5 bases and 7 bases respectively, with 17 bases between them. The CDR3 runs to 14 residues. The DNA of the CDR3 is TGTGCCAGCAGCGAAGGAGGTGTCTTAGGGACCCAGTACTTC. Translation gives CASSEGGVLGTQYF.

This clone was found a few times. This sequence joins TRBV27 and TRBJ1-2, with D possibly TRBD1 on 5 matching bases. Per germline, CDR1 MNHEY and CDR2 SMNVEV (reference sequence). Between the trimmed V and J ends, which lost 6 bases and 5 bases, there was a span of 16 bases. This CDR3 is 14 amino acids long. The CDR3 sequence is CASSLREGEYGYTF. CDR3 bases: TGTGCCAGCAGCCTCAGGGAGGGAGAGTATGGCTACACCTTC.

The genes are TRBV5-1 and TRBJ2-2; tentatively, D is TRBD2 (5 bases). Trimming pared 1 base from V and 4 bases from J, leaving 8 bases between. CDR1 is SGHRS, CDR2 YFSETQ, per germline. The CDR3 has 14 residues. The CDR3 is CASSLTRFTGELFF. The CDR3, as DNA: TGCGCCAGCAGCTTGACTAGATTCACCGGGGAGCTGTTTTTT.

In this sample, this clone turned up once. Other DNA variants within this sample encode the same CDR3. The chain joins TRBV5-1 to TRBJ2-2; D is uncertain. CDR1 and CDR2 from the germline V gene are SGHRS and YFSETQ. The CDR3 runs 14 residues. V was cut by 0 bases and J by 4 bases, with 7 bases left in between. The CDR3 nucleotides are TGCGCCAGCAGCTTGGGACAAACCACCGGGGAGCTGTTTTTT. Amino acid sequence: CASSLGQTTGELFF.

The chain couples TRBV27 to TRBJ2-7, with TRBD1 identical over 8 bases. The V segment lost 3 bases and the J segment 4 bases; nucleotides outside the gene matches: 11. Germline V CDR1 and CDR2: MNHEY, SMNVEV (reference sequence). The CDR3 length is 16 residues. This chain's CDR3 is CASSFRRPQGEYEQYF. Here the CDR3 DNA reads TGTGCCAGCAGTTTCCGTCGCCCACAGGGGGAGTACGAGCAGTACTTC.

The chain links TRBV27 to TRBJ1-5; the D is unclear. The V end lost 0 bases, the J end lost 1 base, and 7 bases lay between the germline ends. The CDR3 is 15 residues long. Germline V gives CDR1 MNHEY, CDR2 SMNVEV (reference sequence). The CDR3 region has the DNA TGTGCCAGCAGTTTATCGGGAGGGAGCAATCAGCCCCAGCATTTT. Protein: CASSLSGGSNQPQHF.

The sample holds one count of this clone. Written as DNA, the CDR3 is TGTGCCAGCAGCCCTTATATGAGACAGGGGGGAAGCAATCAGCCCCAGCATTTT. Protein: CASSPYMRQGGSNQPQHF. This chain connects TRBV6-2 or TRBV6-3 to TRBJ1-5; 9 nucleotides align to TRBD1. The CDR3 is made up of 18 amino acids. The V gene's germline CDR1 is MNHEY and CDR2 SVGEGT. After removal of 6 bases from V and 1 base from J, the junction contained 13 bases not matched to a gene.

This sequence joins TRBV7-6 and TRBJ2-3; the D gene is possibly TRBD1 (7 bases). Trimming cost V 1 base and J 8 bases, with 13 bases left between them. The germline gives CDR1 SGHVS, CDR2 FNYEAQ. The CDR3 has 14 residues. CDR3 nucleotides: TGTGCCAGCAGCTTAGGACAGGGAGGAGGTACGCAGTATTTT. It yields the protein CASSLGQGGGTQYF.

The rearrangement joins TRBV6-5 to TRBJ1-5; tentatively, D is TRBD1 (6 bases). V dropped 6 bases and J dropped 5 bases, with 11 bases sitting between them. Germline CDR1 is MNHEY and CDR2 is SVGAGI. The CDR3 has 13 residues. CDR3 in DNA: TGTGCCAGCAGGCACAGGGAGCATCAGCCCCAGCATTTT. Translating gives CASRHREHQPQHF.

The chain couples TRBV4-2 to TRBJ2-7; 7 nucleotides line up with TRBD1. The CDR3 covers 14 residues. Germline CDR1 LGHNA, CDR2 YNFKEQ. Losses at the gene ends were 1 base for V and 5 bases for J; bases not matched to a gene: 5. This CDR3 reads CASSQGDDRDEQYF. CDR3 nucleotide sequence: TGTGCCAGCAGCCAAGGGGACGACAGGGACGAGCAGTACTTC.

The CDR3 loop is CASSLSGQGAYNEQFF. The CDR3 DNA is TGTGCCAGCAGTTTATCAGGCCAGGGGGCCTACAATGAGCAGTTCTTC. The chain carries TRBV27 and TRBJ2-1; 7 nucleotides agree with TRBD1. The CDR3 has 16 residues. The ends lost 0 bases at V and 2 bases at J; junction bases unmatched: 4. Germline V lookup: CDR1 MNHEY, CDR2 SMNVEV (reference sequence).

As DNA, the CDR3 is TGTGCCAGCAGCTTAGGCAGCTACGAGCAGTACTTC. Amino acids: CASSLGSYEQYF. The J gene is TRBJ2-7, the V gene TRBV11-2; D is uncertain. The CDR3 is 12 residues long. V shed 1 base and J shed 3 bases, with 4 bases lying between them. CDR1 is SGHAT and CDR2 is FQNNGV in the germline V gene.

The chain employs TRBV19 and TRBJ2-7; TRBD1 aligns across 8 bases. Germline V lookup: CDR1 LNHDA, CDR2 SQIVND (reference sequence). This CDR3 is 14 amino acids long. The ends lost 4 bases at V and 5 bases at J; junction bases unmatched: 7. For the CDR3, the DNA is TGTGCCAGTAGTAAGGTGCAGGGGGCGAACGAGCAGTACTTC. Its protein is CASSKVQGANEQYF. The full variable domain, with the rest looked up from reference TRBV19 and TRBJ2-7, is DGGITQSPKYLFRKEGQNVTLSCEQNLNHDAMYWYRQDPGQGLRLIYYSQIVNDFQKGDIAEGYSVSREKKESFPLTVTSAQKNPTAFYLCASSKVQGANEQYFGPGTRLTVT.

The rearrangement joins TRBV27 to TRBJ1-1, with 8 bases identical to TRBD1. Unmatched junction bases numbered 7, after V lost 4 bases and J lost 9 bases. Germline loops: CDR1 MNHEY, CDR2 SMNVEV (reference sequence). The CDR3 is 13 residues long. Written as DNA, the CDR3 is TGTGCCAGCAGTTCACAAACAGGGGGAAAAGCTTTCTTT. It translates to CASSSQTGGKAFF.

V is TRBV19 and J is TRBJ1-3; 8 bases match TRBD1. CDR3 size: 16 residues. V shed 4 bases, J shed 5 bases, and the junction held 10 bases outside the gene matches. Germline CDR1 and CDR2: LNHDA and SQIVND (reference sequence). The CDR3 loop is CASSTHPRGRRNTIYF. The CDR3 DNA follows: TGTGCCAGTAGTACCCATCCCAGGGGGCGAAGAAACACCATATATTTT.

This clone was recorded a few times. The genes are TRBV7-9 and TRBJ2-7, with a tentative D call TRBD1 (6 bases). The V end was cut by 5 bases, the J end by 5 bases, with 19 bases between. This CDR3 is 15 amino acids long. The germline V gene has CDR1 SEHNR and CDR2 FQNEAQ (reference sequence). CDR3 sequence (DNA): TGTGCCAGCAGCCCCGTAGGACAGAGGACGGACGAGCAGTACTTC. This codes for CASSPVGQRTDEQYF.

The rearrangement joins TRBV12-3 or TRBV12-4 to TRBJ2-7; 7 bases are shared with TRBD1. With V trimmed by 7 bases and J by 0 bases, 3 bases remained unmatched. The CDR3 totals 13 residues. CDR3 sequence (DNA): TGTGCCAGCAACAAGGGGGCCTCCTACGAGCAGTACTTC. The encoded protein is CASNKGASYEQYF.

The gene calls are TRBV7-2 and TRBJ2-1, with D perhaps matching TRBD1 (6 bases). Per the germline V gene, CDR1 is SGHTA and CDR2 is FQGNSA. CDR3 length: 17 amino acids. Trimming took 4 bases from V and 0 from J, leaving 16 bases between them. The CDR3 DNA follows: TGTGCCAGCAGCTGGAGACAGGTTTCTAGCTCCTACAATGAGCAGTTCTTC. Its protein is CASSWRQVSSSYNEQFF.